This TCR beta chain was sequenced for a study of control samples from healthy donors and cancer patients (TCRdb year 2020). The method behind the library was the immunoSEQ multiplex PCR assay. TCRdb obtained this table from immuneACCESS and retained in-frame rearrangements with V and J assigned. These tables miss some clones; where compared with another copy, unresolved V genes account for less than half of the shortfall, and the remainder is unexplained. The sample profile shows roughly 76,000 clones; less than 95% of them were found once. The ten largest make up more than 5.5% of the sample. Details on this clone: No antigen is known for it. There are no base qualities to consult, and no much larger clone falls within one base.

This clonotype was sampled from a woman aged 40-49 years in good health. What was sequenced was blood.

The sequenced DNA: TGTGCCAGAGGCGAGGACAGGAACACTGAAGCTTTCTTT. This is translated as CARGEDRNTEAFF. Recombination linked TRBV5-3 to TRBJ1-1; the D segment could be TRBD1, given 6 matching bases. TRBV5-3 is treated as an ORF (open reading frame) with a function not yet certain. V loses 7 bases, J loses 1 base, and the germline ends lie 11 bases apart. Reading from cysteine to phenylalanine, the CDR3 counts 13 amino acids. The retained sequence is limited to the CDR3, 39 bases, with the frame set at the first base.